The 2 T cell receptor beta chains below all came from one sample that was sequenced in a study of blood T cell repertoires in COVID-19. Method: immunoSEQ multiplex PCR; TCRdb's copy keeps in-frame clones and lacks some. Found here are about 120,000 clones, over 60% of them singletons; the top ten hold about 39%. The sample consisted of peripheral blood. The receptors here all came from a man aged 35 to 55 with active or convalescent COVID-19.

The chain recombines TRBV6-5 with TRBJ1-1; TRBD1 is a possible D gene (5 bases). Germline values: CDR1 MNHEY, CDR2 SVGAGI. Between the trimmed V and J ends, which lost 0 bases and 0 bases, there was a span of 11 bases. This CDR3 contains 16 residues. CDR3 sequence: CASSYSMAGLNTEAFF. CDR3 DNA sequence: TGTGCCAGCAGTTACTCCATGGCAGGGCTGAACACTGAAGCTTTCTTT.

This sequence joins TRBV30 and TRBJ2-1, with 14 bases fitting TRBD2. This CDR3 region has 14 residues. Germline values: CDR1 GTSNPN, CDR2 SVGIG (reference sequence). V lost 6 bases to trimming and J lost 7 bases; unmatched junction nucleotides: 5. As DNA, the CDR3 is TGTGCCTGCATGCGGACTAGCGGGGGGAATGAGCAGTTCTTC. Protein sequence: CACMRTSGGNEQFF.